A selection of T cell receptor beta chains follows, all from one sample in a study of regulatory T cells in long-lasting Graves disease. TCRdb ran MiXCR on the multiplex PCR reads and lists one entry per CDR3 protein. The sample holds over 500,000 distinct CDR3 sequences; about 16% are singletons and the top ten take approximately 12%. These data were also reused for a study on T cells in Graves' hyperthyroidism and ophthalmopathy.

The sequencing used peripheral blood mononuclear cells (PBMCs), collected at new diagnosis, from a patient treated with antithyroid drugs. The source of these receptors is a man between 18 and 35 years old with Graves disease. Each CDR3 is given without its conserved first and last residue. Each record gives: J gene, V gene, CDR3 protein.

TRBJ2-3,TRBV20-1,SASPPLRDTQY
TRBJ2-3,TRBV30,AWQSGTSSGTDTQY
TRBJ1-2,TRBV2,ASSDDRRYGYT
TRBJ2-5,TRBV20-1,SAKAGGPKETQY
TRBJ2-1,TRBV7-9,ASSLEASGSWEQF
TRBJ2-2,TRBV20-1,SANRQAGEELF
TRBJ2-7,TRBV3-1,ASSLPTSGIYEQY
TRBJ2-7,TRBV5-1,ASSLADRSYYEQY
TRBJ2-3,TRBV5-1,ASSPAQDTQY
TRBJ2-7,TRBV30,AVMGRGYEQY
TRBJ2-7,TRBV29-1,SVRTGVTYEQY
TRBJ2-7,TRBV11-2,ATHSQGTGYYEQY
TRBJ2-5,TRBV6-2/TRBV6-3,ASRRRARDQETQY
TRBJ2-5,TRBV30,AWRTHSGGNQETQY
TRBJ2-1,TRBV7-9,ASSLDVSPSYNEQF
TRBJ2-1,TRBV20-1,SATEEDEQF
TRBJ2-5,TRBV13,ASSEGSETQY
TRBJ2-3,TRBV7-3,ASSLTGTSPSDTQY
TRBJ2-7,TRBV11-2,ASSLPSGRPTYEQY
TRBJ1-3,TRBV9,ASSGGIETVLTGNTIY
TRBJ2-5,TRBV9,ASSVRSTGTQY
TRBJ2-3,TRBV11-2,ASSLGTSGRRKGDTQY
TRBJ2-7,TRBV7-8,ASSWDRGRSEQY
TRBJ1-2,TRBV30,AWSVGQGPYGYT